The table lists the clone carrying this TCR beta chain with a few counts. Its antigen remains unidentified. The source material, RNA transcripts, was used to amplify TCR beta CDR3 regions. TCR CDR3 regions were first amplified by RT-PCR with HTBI primers. TCRdb itself ran the multiplex PCR reads through MiXCR, one entry per CDR3 protein. The table has about 710,000 distinct CDR3 sequences, about a sixth seen once; the top ten hold approximately 8%. Per germline, CDR1 SGDLS and CDR2 YYNGEE. This CDR3 has 13 residues. Trimming left V 0 bases short and J 7 bases short, with 10 bases between. The data stem from a study of T cells in Graves' hyperthyroidism and ophthalmopathy. Whole-study findings and limits: A 13 V-J model separated ophthalmopathy from stable hyperthyroidism.

The TCR sequence derives from a man aged 18 to 30 with Graves' hyperthyroidism. The chain links TRBV9 to TRBJ2-5; TRBD2 might be the D (5 bases). The specimen was blood. The CDR3 spells CASSVGGLGTQYF. The DNA for the CDR3 is TGTGCCAGCAGCGTAGGAGGGCTTGGGACCCAGTACTTC.